These 3 T cell receptor beta chains were all obtained from the same sample, sequenced in a study of blood T cell repertoires in COVID-19. The protocol was immunoSEQ multiplex PCR, while the TCRdb copy is restricted to in-frame clones and leaves out a portion. Among some 100,000 clones listed, about 89% were seen once. Input material: peripheral blood. Receptors originate from a human donor with acute or convalescent COVID-19. The donor label of this sample is uncertain.

The chain has TRBV5-4 and TRBJ2-3; 7 bases are shared with TRBD2. The CDR3 runs 15 residues. In germline, CDR1 is SGHNT, CDR2 YYREEE (reference sequence). V trimming: 4 bases; J trimming: 1 base; junction bases outside the gene matches: 6. This chain's CDR3 is CASSPWAGGTDTQYF. The DNA for the CDR3 is TGTGCCAGCAGCCCCTGGGCGGGGGGCACAGATACGCAGTATTTT.

The V call is TRBV7-6, the J call TRBJ1-1; 10 bases match TRBD1. Trimming removed 5 bases from V and 6 bases from J; junction bases left unmatched: 12. CDR3 length: 16 residues. Germline V gene data show CDR1 as SGHVS and CDR2 as FNYEAQ. This CDR3 is CASSAQPGQGFAEAFF. The CDR3 nucleotides read TGTGCCAGCAGCGCCCAACCGGGACAGGGGTTCGCTGAAGCTTTCTTT.

V is TRBV18 and J is TRBJ2-7; D gene ambiguous. The V end was cut by 2 bases, the J end by 4 bases, with 15 bases between. The CDR3 runs to 15 residues. The germline V gene has CDR1 KGHSH and CDR2 LQKENI. The CDR3 here is CASSPSVNTPYEQYF. Written as DNA, the CDR3 is TGTGCCAGCTCACCATCGGTCAATACCCCTTACGAGCAGTACTTC.